Below are 32 T cell receptor beta chains sequenced from a single sample in a study of T cells expressing NK-cell markers (dated by TCRdb to about 2020). Libraries came from 5' RACE. Sequencer: Illumina HiSeq 2000. TCRdb reprocessed the reads into one record per CDR3 protein sequence, lacking DNA. The sample's records list some 110,000 distinct CDR3 sequences. Jointly, the top ten make up approximately 17% of the sample. Material for sequencing was blood T cells: a sorted CD56 or NKG2C T cell subset, CD4+ or CD8+ T cells, or bulk PBMC T cells (not recorded which). The receptors come from a woman between 18 and 75 years old in good health.

J is TRBJ2-1 and V is TRBV27; the D call of TRBD2 rests on TCRdb alone, since no DNA is present to check it. This CDR3 has 15 residues. The germline gives CDR1 MNHEY, CDR2 SMNVEV (reference sequence). The CDR3 protein is CASSPGTSYWNEQFF.

The V and J genes are TRBV28 and TRBJ2-7; TCRdb picks TRBD1, but there is no DNA to check that call. The CDR3 consists of 14 residues. Looked up from germline, CDR1 is MDHEN and CDR2 is SYDVKM. CDR3: CASSLGTGVLEQYF. Using reference TRBV28 and TRBJ2-7 for the parts outside the CDR3, the full variable domain is DVKVTQSSRYLVKRTGEKVFLECVQDMDHENMFWYRQDPGLGLRLIYFSYDVKMKEKGDIPEGYSVSREKKERFSLILESASTNQTSMYLCASSLGTGVLEQYFGPGTRLTVT.

V is TRBV7-3 and J is TRBJ2-1. Germline V lookup: CDR1 SGHTA, CDR2 FQGTGA. The CDR3 length is 15 residues. The CDR3 loop reads CASSSEESSYNEQFF.

This chain connects TRBV20-1 to TRBJ2-1; there is no DNA to check the TCRdb D call of TRBD2. Germline V gene lookup returns CDR1 DFQATT and CDR2 SNEGSKA (reference sequence). The CDR3 sequence is 14 residues long. The CDR3 region is CSARDLERAYEQFF.

The chain uses TRBV5-5 and TRBJ2-1; TCRdb selects TRBD2, and the lack of DNA leaves this call unchecked. The CDR3 is made up of 15 amino acids. Germline V CDR1 and CDR2: SGHKS, YYEKEE (reference sequence). The CDR3 sequence: CASSPPSSGLNEQFF.

The chain is built from TRBV4-2 and TRBJ2-2; TCRdb returns TRBD2, unconfirmable since there is no DNA. The length of the CDR3 is 16 residues. The germline V gene has CDR1 LGHNA and CDR2 YNFKEQ. The chain's CDR3 is CASSPGLAGATGELFF.

The J gene is TRBJ2-7, the V gene TRBV12-3 or TRBV12-4. The CDR3 length is 15 residues. This CDR3 reads CASSLISGPGHEQYF.

The chain is built from TRBV9 and TRBJ1-1. This CDR3 has 15 residues. Per the germline V gene, CDR1 is SGDLS and CDR2 is YYNGEE. The CDR3 reads CASSVVQGLSIEAFF.

The chain employs TRBV27 and TRBJ2-3; TCRdb picks TRBD1, but there is no DNA to check that call. CDR3 length: 17 residues. Germline assignment: CDR1 MNHEY and CDR2 SMNVEV (reference sequence). CDR3: CASSLLSGDRGTDTQYF.

The rearrangement joins TRBV4-3 to TRBJ1-2. Germline V CDR1 and CDR2: LGHNA, YSLEER. CDR3 length: 18 amino acids. CDR3 residues: CASSQGLGARGDNYGYTF.

This CDR3 is CASSQDLQGSYNEQFF. This chain links TRBV4-3 with TRBJ2-1; there is no DNA to check the TCRdb D call of TRBD1. CDR1 LGHNA and CDR2 YSLEER come from the germline V gene. The CDR3 has 16 residues.

The rearrangement joins TRBV7-9 to TRBJ1-5; TCRdb indicates TRBD1, and absent DNA this call remains unverified. The germline CDR1 and CDR2 sequences are SEHNR and FQNEAQ (reference sequence). The CDR3 contains 12 residues. This chain's CDR3 is CASSLQGEPQHF.

This chain links TRBV7-6 with TRBJ2-7; with no DNA, the TCRdb D assignment of TRBD2 cannot be verified. CDR1 is SGHVS, CDR2 FNYEAQ, per germline. The CDR3 runs to 16 residues. CDR3 sequence reads: CASSLEASGRSMEQYF. The variable domain in full, with the rest retrieved from reference TRBV7-6 and TRBJ2-7, is GAGVSQSPRYKVTKRGQDVALRCDPISGHVSLYWYRQALGQGPEFLTYFNYEAQQDKSGLPNDRFSAERPEGSISTLTIQRTEQRDSAMYRCASSLEASGRSMEQYFGPGTRLTVT.

The CDR3 region is CASSISGTGTINEQFF. The rearrangement links TRBV19 to TRBJ2-1; without DNA, the TCRdb call of TRBD1 cannot be checked. The CDR3 is 16 residues long. The germline gives CDR1 LNHDA, CDR2 SQIVND (reference sequence).

The chain employs TRBV12-3 or TRBV12-4 and TRBJ2-2. The length of the CDR3 is 15 residues. The CDR3 sequence is CASSLVGWDTGELFF.

The chain combines TRBV27 with TRBJ1-5. Germline V gene lookup returns CDR1 MNHEY and CDR2 SMNVEV (reference sequence). The CDR3 extends over 14 amino acids. CDR3 sequence reads: CASSLSGGNQPQHF.

The rearrangement uses TRBV9 and TRBJ1-2; TCRdb indicates TRBD1, and absent DNA this call remains unverified. This CDR3 has 14 amino acids. Looked up from germline, CDR1 is SGDLS and CDR2 is YYNGEE. The CDR3 loop is CASSVGRNAHGYTF.

The V call is TRBV7-9, the J call TRBJ2-3; TCRdb's D call, TRBD1, is unchecked because there is no DNA. The length of the CDR3 is 16 residues. The V gene's germline CDR1 is SEHNR and CDR2 FQNEAQ (reference sequence). The CDR3 loop reads CASSLASRGHGDTQYF.

This CDR3 reads CASSLDGSRGGVNTEAFF. The V call is TRBV11-1, the J call TRBJ1-1; TCRdb reports TRBD1, a call that lacks DNA to check it against. CDR3 size: 18 residues. Germline V lookup: CDR1 SGHAT, CDR2 FQDESV (reference sequence).

The chain has TRBV20-1 and TRBJ2-5. The CDR3 has 14 residues. CDR1 and CDR2 (germline): DFQATT, SNEGSKA (reference sequence). CDR3 sequence: CSARDWLTQETQYF.

The CDR3 sequence is CASTPQAGARQETQYF. This chain uses TRBV7-9 with TRBJ2-5; TCRdb outputs TRBD1, but without DNA this stays unchecked. The germline V gene has CDR1 SEHNR and CDR2 FQNEAQ (reference sequence). The CDR3 covers 16 residues. Based on the CDR3 plus reference TRBV7-9 and TRBJ2-5, the full variable domain is DTGVSQNPRHKITKRGQNVTFRCDPISEHNRLYWYRQTLGQGPEFLTYFQNEAQLEKSRLLSDRFSAERPKGSFSTLEIQRTEQGDSAMYLCASTPQAGARQETQYFGPGTRLLVL.

The chain is built from TRBV7-6 and TRBJ2-1; TCRdb selects TRBD1, and the lack of DNA leaves this call unchecked. The CDR3 is 15 amino acids. CDR1 is SGHVS and CDR2 is FNYEAQ in the germline V gene. CDR3 in amino acids: CASSSPLSSYNEQFF.

This chain uses TRBV29-1 with TRBJ1-2. CDR1 SQVTM and CDR2 ANQGSEA come from the germline V gene. The CDR3 length is 12 residues. CDR3 amino acids: CSVDNPLGGYTF.

The chain is built from TRBV20-1 and TRBJ1-1; TCRdb picks TRBD1, but there is no DNA to check that call. The CDR3 consists of 12 residues. The germline V gene has CDR1 DFQATT and CDR2 SNEGSKA (reference sequence). The CDR3 region is CSAPTGDTEAFF.

J is TRBJ1-5 and V is TRBV20-1. CDR1 and CDR2 from the germline V gene are DFQATT and SNEGSKA (reference sequence). This CDR3 contains 15 residues. The CDR3 spells CSALWAETGNQPQHF.

The chain links TRBV6-6 to TRBJ1-4; the TRBD1 assignment by TCRdb is unverifiable without DNA. Germline V gives CDR1 MNHNY, CDR2 SVGAGI (reference sequence). The length of the CDR3 is 13 residues. The CDR3 protein is CASSSGGNEKLFF.

The V gene is TRBV20-1, the J gene TRBJ1-2; the D gene TCRdb calls, TRBD1, cannot be checked with no DNA. The CDR3 is made up of 13 amino acids. The germline CDR1 and CDR2 sequences are DFQATT and SNEGSKA (reference sequence). CDR3 region: CSAPSTGAYGYTF.

The chain links TRBV7-8 to TRBJ2-5. CDR1 and CDR2 from the germline V gene are SGHVS and FQNEAQ. This CDR3 is 12 amino acids long. Here the CDR3 reads CASSGFTKTQYF.

This rearrangement joins TRBV24-1 to TRBJ2-1. Germline V CDR1 and CDR2: KGHDR, SFDVKD. CDR3 size: 14 residues. This chain's CDR3 is CATSLGGSWNEQFF.

J is TRBJ2-6 and V is TRBV6-5; lacking DNA, the TRBD1 call made by TCRdb goes unchecked. CDR3 length: 18 residues. Germline V CDR1 and CDR2: MNHEY, SVGAGI. The CDR3 sequence: CASSYAAGRDSGANVLTF.

The CDR3 sequence: CASSLSVGTGNAGELFF. The rearrangement joins TRBV7-2 to TRBJ2-2; TCRdb selects TRBD1, and the lack of DNA leaves this call unchecked. The V gene's germline CDR1 is SGHTA and CDR2 FQGNSA. The CDR3 is 17 residues long.

The chain uses TRBV29-1 and TRBJ1-1. The CDR3 runs 12 residues. Germline CDR1 is SQVTM and CDR2 is ANQGSEA. The CDR3 spells CSVVDRNTEAFF.